This T cell receptor beta chain was observed in a study of CD8 T cells in ankylosing spondylitis. Study-level findings and limits: Seemingly characteristic of ankylosing spondylitis blood was a TCR beta motif consisting of about 8 highly homologous variants.

TCRdb re-called the 5' RACE reads through MiXCR, storing one row per CDR3 protein. The table has about 400,000 distinct CDR3 sequences, approximately 22% seen once. As regards this clonotype: Its cognate antigen is unknown.

What was sequenced was blood, either unsorted or a sorted T cell fraction (not recorded which). This TCR derives from a male donor with ankylosing spondylitis or in good health (not recorded which).

The CDR3 loop is CASSYLTSGGIGELFF. The CDR3 nucleotides are TGCGCCAGCAGCTATCTGACTAGCGGGGGGATCGGGGAGCTGTTTTTT. The chain has TRBV4-1 and TRBJ2-2, with TRBD2 matching over 13 bases. Germline V gene data show CDR1 as MGHRA and CDR2 as YSYEKL. The V segment lost 5 bases and the J segment 7 bases; nucleotides outside the gene matches: 7. The CDR3 spans 16 residues.